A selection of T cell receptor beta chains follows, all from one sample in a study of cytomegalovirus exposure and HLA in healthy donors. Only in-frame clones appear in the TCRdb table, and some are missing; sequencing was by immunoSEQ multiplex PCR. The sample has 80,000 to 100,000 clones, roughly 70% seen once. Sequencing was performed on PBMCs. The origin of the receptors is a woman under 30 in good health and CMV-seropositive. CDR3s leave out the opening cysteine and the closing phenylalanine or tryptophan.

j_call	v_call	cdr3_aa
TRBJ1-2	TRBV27	ASSLSFREKIYGYT
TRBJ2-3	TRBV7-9	ASSPRLAGQGTDTQY
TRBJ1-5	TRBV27	ASSLQQGIGQPQH
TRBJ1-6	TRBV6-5	ASSYSGKGGNSPLH
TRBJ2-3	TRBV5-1	ASSDGQGADTQY
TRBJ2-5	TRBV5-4	ASSPSGGKETQY
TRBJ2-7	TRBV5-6	ASSPGTGGRYEQY
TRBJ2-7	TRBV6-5	ASRRASSGRYEQY
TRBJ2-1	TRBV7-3	ASSPQTSSYNEQF
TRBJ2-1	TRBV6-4	ASSASGINNEQF
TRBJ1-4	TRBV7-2	ASSPDRGVNEKLF
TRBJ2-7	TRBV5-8	ASSLGRVLGEQY
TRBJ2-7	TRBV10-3	AIKDSPGQGDYEQY
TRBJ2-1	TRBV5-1	ASSDTGSVYNEQF
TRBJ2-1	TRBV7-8	ASSRRDFGNEQF
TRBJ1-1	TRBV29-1	SVGDRGPSEAF
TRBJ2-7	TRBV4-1	ASSLNRGAYEQY
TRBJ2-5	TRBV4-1	ASSQSPTRETQY
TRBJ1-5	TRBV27	ASSSGPGRENQPQH
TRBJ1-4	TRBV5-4	ASSLGSEKLF
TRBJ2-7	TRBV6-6	ASSYEQIDYEQY
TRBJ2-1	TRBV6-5	ASSSERGGYNEQF
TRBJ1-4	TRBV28	ATLPGGNEKLF
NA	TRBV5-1	ASSFLTGSDEQY
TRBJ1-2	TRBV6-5	ASTTGGTNGYT
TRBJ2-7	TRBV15	ATSRVGLAGGYEQY
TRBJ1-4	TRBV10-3	ATGGGGNEKLF
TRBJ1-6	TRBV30	ASRTGSSYNSPLH
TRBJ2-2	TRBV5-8	ASSTGRNTGELF